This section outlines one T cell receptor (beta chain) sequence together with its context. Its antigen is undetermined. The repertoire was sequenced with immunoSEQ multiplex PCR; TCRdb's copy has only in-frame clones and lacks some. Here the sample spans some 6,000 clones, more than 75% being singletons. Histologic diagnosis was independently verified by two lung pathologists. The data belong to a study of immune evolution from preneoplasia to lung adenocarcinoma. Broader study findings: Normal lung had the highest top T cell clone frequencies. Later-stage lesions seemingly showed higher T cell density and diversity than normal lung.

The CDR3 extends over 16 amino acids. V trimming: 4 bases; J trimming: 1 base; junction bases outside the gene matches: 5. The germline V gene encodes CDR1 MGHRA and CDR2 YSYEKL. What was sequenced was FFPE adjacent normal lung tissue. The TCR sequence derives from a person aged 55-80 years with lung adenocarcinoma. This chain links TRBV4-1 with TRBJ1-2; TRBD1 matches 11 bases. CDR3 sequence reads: CASSPAGTGGNYGYTF. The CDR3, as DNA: TGCGCCAGCAGCCCTGCCGGGACAGGGGGTAACTATGGCTACACCTTC.